Below, 20 T cell receptor beta chains from the same sample are listed, as sequenced in a study of T cell responses to AZD1222 COVID-19 vaccine. Produced via immunoSEQ multiplex PCR; TCRdb's table is partial and in-frame only. Here the sample spans about 80,000 clones, approximately 85% being singletons. The sequencing here drew on peripheral blood, taken 28 days after the second AZD1222 dose. The receptors here all came from an adult who received the AZD1222 COVID-19 vaccine.

The rearrangement links TRBV5-6 to TRBJ1-1, with D possibly TRBD1 on 5 matching bases. The germline V and J ends were trimmed by 3 bases and 4 bases, with 16 bases remaining between them. Germline CDR1 reads SGHDT; CDR2 reads YYEEEE. This CDR3 region has 15 residues. CDR3 protein: CASSYDQGPSTEAFF. The CDR3 nucleotides read TGTGCCAGCAGCTACGACCAGGGACCTAGCACTGAAGCTTTCTTT.

This chain uses TRBV3-1 (or the pseudogene TRBV3-2) with TRBJ2-7, with 8 bases matching TRBD1. The CDR3 is 14 residues long. Trimming took 3 bases from V and 1 from J; bases not matched to a gene: 2. Germline CDR1 is LGHDT and CDR2 is YNNKEL (reference sequence). Here the CDR3 DNA reads TGTGCCAGCAGCCAGGGACAGGAATCCTACGAGCAGTACTTC. Translation gives CASSQGQESYEQYF.

V is TRBV9 and J is TRBJ1-5; no firm D call. The CDR3 sequence is 14 residues long. V was trimmed by 3 bases and J by 2 bases, leaving 9 bases between them. Germline-derived CDR1 and CDR2 are SGDLS and YYNGEE. The CDR3 DNA reads as TGTGCCAGCAGCGCGACTCCAGGCAATCAGCCCCAGCATTTT. Translated, it gives CASSATPGNQPQHF.

The chain's CDR3 is CASSIDGTLSNEKLFF. The CDR3 DNA sequence: TGCGCCAGCAGCATAGACGGGACGCTCTCTAATGAAAAACTGTTTTTT. This rearrangement joins TRBV5-1 to TRBJ1-4; possible D gene TRBD1, 5 bases. Germline values: CDR1 SGHRS, CDR2 YFSETQ. Trimming took off 4 bases at V and 3 bases at J, with 16 bases between the two ends. CDR3 length equals 16 residues.

The chain couples TRBV6-5 to TRBJ2-7; D might be TRBD1 (5 bases). V was cut by 4 bases and J by 1 base, with 17 bases left in between. The CDR3 is made up of 16 amino acids. Looked up from germline, CDR1 is MNHEY and CDR2 is SVGAGI. The CDR3: CASSWSRVGASYEQYF. In DNA form, the CDR3 reads TGTGCCAGCAGTTGGAGCCGAGTAGGGGCGTCCTACGAGCAGTACTTC.

The gene calls are TRBV11-1 and TRBJ2-3, with D possibly matching TRBD1 (5 bases). The CDR3 has 14 residues. V was cut by 2 bases and J by 3 bases, with 9 bases left in between. Germline lookup yields CDR1 SGHAT and CDR2 FQDESV (reference sequence). CDR3 bases: TGTGCCAGCAGCTTACTGCAGGGAACAGATACGCAGTATTTT. Translating gives CASSLLQGTDTQYF.

This chain uses TRBV25-1 with TRBJ2-7; D assignment may be TRBD1 or TRBD2 (6 bases each). The CDR3 consists of 14 residues. V was clipped by 6 bases and J by 4 bases, with 16 bases between them. Germline V CDR1 and CDR2: MGHDK, SYGVNS. For the CDR3, the DNA is TGTGCCAGCAGCGAGGGGGGTTGGGGTTACGAGCAGTACTTC. It encodes CASSEGGWGYEQYF.

This clone turned up a few times. The chain is built from TRBV3-1 (or the pseudogene TRBV3-2) and TRBJ1-3; weak D call: TRBD1 (5 bases). Germline values: CDR1 LGHDT, CDR2 YNNKEL (reference sequence). V was clipped by 0 bases and J by 3 bases, with 9 bases between them. This CDR3 spans 15 amino acids. The CDR3 loop is CASSQDSRVGNTIYF. CDR3 bases: TGTGCCAGCAGCCAAGATTCCAGGGTTGGAAACACCATATATTTT.

With respect to this clone: At one end, the junction sequence differs from germline, possibly due to a read error. The CDR3 reads CAPSDPGPGTTGELFF. The DNA of the CDR3 is TGTGCCCCCAGTGACCCCGGACCGGGGACCACCGGGGAGCTGTTTTTT. The J gene is TRBJ2-2, the V gene TRBV24-1; D may match TRBD1 or TRBD2 (5 bases each). Germline V gene lookup returns CDR1 KGHDR and CDR2 SFDVKD. This CDR3 contains 16 residues.

The genes are TRBV5-4 and TRBJ2-2; D may be TRBD1 (5 bases). The CDR3 has 15 amino acids. The germline V and J ends were trimmed by 0 bases and 1 base, with 7 bases remaining between them. Germline CDR1 reads SGHNT; CDR2 reads YYREEE (reference sequence). The CDR3 sequence: CASSLGQRNTGELFF. The CDR3 DNA reads TGTGCCAGCAGCTTGGGACAGAGGAACACCGGGGAGCTGTTTTTT.

The V call is TRBV18, the J call TRBJ2-7, with 9 bases identical to TRBD1. The CDR3 runs to 16 residues. V lost 4 bases to trimming and J lost 3 bases; unmatched junction nucleotides: 10. From germline, CDR1 is KGHSH and CDR2 LQKENI. The CDR3 sequence is CASSLTGTGFNYEQYF. The CDR3 nucleotides read TGTGCCAGCTCACTTACCGGGACAGGGTTTAACTACGAGCAGTACTTC.

The rearrangement uses TRBV5-8 and TRBJ2-7, with D unresolved. The CDR3 extends over 11 amino acids. V was pared by 2 bases and J by 2 bases, with 2 bases between. Germline V gene data show CDR1 as SGHTS and CDR2 as YDEGEE. The CDR3 DNA follows: TGTGCCAGCAGCTTTACCTACGAGCAGTACTTC. Its translation: CASSFTYEQYF.

The chain combines TRBV5-6 with TRBJ2-7; the D is unclear. The CDR3 length is 13 residues. Deletions cut 4 bases from V and 3 bases from J, with 11 bases between. Germline-derived CDR1 and CDR2 are SGHDT and YYEEEE. CDR3 in DNA: TGTGCCAGCAGCCCCTTCGGCGGCTACGAGCAGTACTTC. This codes for CASSPFGGYEQYF.

This clone was found a few times. The V and J genes are TRBV5-3 and TRBJ1-3, with 9 bases matching TRBD1. TRBV5-3 is classed as an ORF, of uncertain function. This CDR3 spans 16 amino acids. V was pared by 0 bases and J by 5 bases, with 6 bases of the junction left unmatched. In DNA form, the CDR3 reads TGTGCCAGAAGCTTGGAGGGACAGGGATTAAGAAACACCATATATTTT. Its translation: CARSLEGQGLRNTIYF.

The chain employs TRBV6-5 and TRBJ2-3, with D hard to call. Germline V CDR1 and CDR2: MNHEY, SVGAGI. V lost 3 bases, J lost 3 bases, and 10 bases lay in between. CDR3 size: 14 residues. The CDR3 here is CASSYYRNTDTQYF. Written as DNA, the CDR3 is TGTGCCAGCAGTTATTACAGAAATACAGATACGCAGTATTTT.

The rearrangement joins TRBV9 to TRBJ2-4, with a tentative D call TRBD1 (5 bases). CDR1 is SGDLS and CDR2 is YYNGEE in the germline V gene. The CDR3 runs to 14 residues. Trimming pared 0 bases from V and 8 bases from J, leaving 12 bases between. The CDR3 DNA reads as TGTGCCAGCAGCGTAGAGGGGCAGGGTCACATTCAGTACTTC. It encodes CASSVEGQGHIQYF. Full variable domain (remainder filled in from reference TRBV9 and TRBJ2-4): DSGVTQTPKHLITATGQRVTLRCSPRSGDLSVYWYQQSLDQGLQFLIQYYNGEERAKGNILERFSAQQFPDLHSELNLSSLELGDSALYFCASSVEGQGHIQYFGAGTRLSVL.

Turning to this clone: This likely reflects a read error, since a far larger clone is one base away. This CDR3 is also generated by other DNA sequences in the sample. The V gene is TRBV10-3, the J gene TRBJ2-5; either TRBD1 or TRBD2 may fit D (6 bases each). Germline CDR1 and CDR2: ENHRY and SYGVKD. V lost 5 bases and J lost 5, with 18 bases in between. This CDR3 is 15 amino acids long. CDR3 protein: CAISTTGGGWETQYF. The CDR3 DNA reads as TGTGCCATCAGTACGACCGGGGGCGGGTGGGAGACCCAGTACTTC.

The V gene is TRBV7-3, the J gene TRBJ1-1; D uncertain. Germline V gene data show CDR1 as SGHTA and CDR2 as FQGTGA. The V gene lost 3 bases and the J gene lost 2 bases, with 7 bases spanning the gap. This CDR3 has 13 amino acids. The CDR3 loop reads CASSLVTNTEAFF. CDR3 sequence (DNA): TGTGCCAGCAGCTTGGTAACCAACACTGAAGCTTTCTTT.

This clone has only a few counts. The J gene is TRBJ2-3, the V gene TRBV4-1, with 11 nucleotides matching TRBD2. There are 16 residues in the CDR3. In germline, CDR1 is MGHRA, CDR2 YSYEKL. V shed 3 bases, J shed 0 bases, and the junction held 2 bases outside the gene matches. Here the CDR3 reads CASSHSGGASTDTQYF. In nucleotides, the CDR3 is TGCGCCAGCAGCCATAGCGGGGGGGCTAGCACAGATACGCAGTATTTT.

The chain has TRBV11-3 and TRBJ2-2; D is perhaps TRBD1 (5 bases). CDR1 is SGHNT and CDR2 is YENEEA in the germline V gene. The CDR3 spans 13 residues. Trimming shortened V by 2 bases and J by 6 bases, and 7 bases separated the two germline ends. The CDR3 protein is CASSLLGAGELFF. The CDR3 region has the DNA TGTGCCAGCAGCTTACTAGGGGCCGGGGAGCTGTTTTTT. The full variable domain, completed using reference TRBV11-3 and TRBJ2-2, is EAGVVQSPRYKIIEKKQPVAFWCNPISGHNTLYWYLQNLGQGPELLIRYENEEAVDDSQLPKDRFSAERLKGVDSTLKIQPAELGDSAVYLCASSLLGAGELFFGEGSRLTVL.